The subject of this entry is one T cell receptor beta chain. In the original analysis: Estimation of nucleated cell counts relied on the amplification of reference gene primers. Assay used: immunoSEQ multiplex PCR; TCRdb lists only in-frame clones, some missing. V, J and clone size were drawn from that table, and D and trimming were deduced from the DNA. The table lists over 200,000 clones, around 88% of them singletons. This CDR3 comprises 14 residues. CDR1 and CDR2 (germline): LNHDA, SQIVND (reference sequence). V lost 3 bases and J lost 6, with 15 bases in between. This sample was taken from a study of blood T cell repertoires in COVID-19.

The chain carries TRBV19 and TRBJ2-7; no clear D. This TCR came from a woman aged 45-59 years with acute or convalescent COVID-19. Sequencing was carried out using peripheral blood. The CDR3 here is CASSIPGSASEQYF. The CDR3 nucleotides read TGTGCCAGTAGTATCCCCGGGTCGGCATCCGAGCAGTACTTC.